This TCR beta chain is from a study of blood T cell repertoires in COVID-19. Study at large: The study drew acute and convalescent COVID-19 samples from the United States, Italy and Spain.

Looked up from germline, CDR1 is SGHTS and CDR2 is YDEGEE. This CDR3 is 15 amino acids long. V was cut by 2 bases and J by 5 bases, with 17 bases left in between. How the authors handled the data: Reference gene primer amplification in the assay estimated nucleated cell counts. Some clones are missing from TCRdb's copy, which holds only in-frame ones; the method was immunoSEQ multiplex PCR. The V and J calls and clone size are taken from that table; D and trimming were inferred from the DNA. The sample carries about 280,000 clones, 65% to 90% recorded once. Material for sequencing was peripheral blood. The gene calls are TRBV5-8 and TRBJ2-7; D perhaps matches TRBD2 (5 bases). The receptor was derived from a man aged 45 to 65 with active or convalescent COVID-19. The CDR3 nucleotides read TGTGCCAGCAGCTTTTCCGGGATGGGCTACGACGAGCAGTACTTC. Amino acids: CASSFSGMGYDEQYF.